One sample yielded the 15 T cell receptor beta chains listed below, sequenced in a study of Ad26.COV2.S vaccination and SARS-CoV-2 variants. Described treatment: about 20 received Ad26.COV2.S at low or high dose, single or two shots; 5 received placebo; per-sample allocation not given. Vaccine and placebo recipients were sampled on day 63 after the first injection. TCRdb's table, derived via immunoSEQ multiplex PCR, lists solely in-frame clones and lacks some. The sample carries some 330,000 clones, roughly nine tenths recorded once. The input for sequencing was peripheral blood, taken in a trial of Ad26.COV2.S vaccine versus placebo. These receptors came from a person aged 18-60 years who received the Ad26.COV2.S COVID-19 vaccine or a placebo.

J is TRBJ1-1 and V is TRBV25-1, with D possibly TRBD1 on 6 matching bases. The CDR3 has 12 residues. Germline loops: CDR1 MGHDK, CDR2 SYGVNS. V was cut by 4 bases and J by 6 bases, with 9 bases left in between. CDR3 residues: CASSVGQSEAFF. CDR3 coding DNA: TGTGCCAGCAGTGTAGGACAGTCTGAAGCTTTCTTT.

The chain combines TRBV7-2 with TRBJ2-1, with TRBD1 matching 7 bases. The ends lost 5 bases at V and 0 bases at J; junction bases unmatched: 4. Germline CDR1 is SGHTA and CDR2 is FQGNSA. CDR3 length: 15 amino acids. CDR3 sequence reads: CASSLDRSSYNEQFF. The CDR3, as DNA: TGTGCCAGCAGCCTGGACAGGAGCTCCTACAATGAGCAGTTCTTC.

This chain uses TRBV6-6 with TRBJ1-2, with D maybe TRBD1 (5 bases). V was trimmed by 6 bases and J by 0 bases, leaving 14 bases between them. Germline-derived CDR1 and CDR2 are MNHNY and SVGAGI (reference sequence). The CDR3 runs to 15 residues. The CDR3 DNA reads as TGTGCCAGCAGGACATGGGGCGGATCTAACTATGGCTACACCTTC. It codes for CASRTWGGSNYGYTF.

The CDR3 sequence: CASSRQIGETQYF. Here the CDR3 DNA reads TGTGCCAGCAGCCGACAGATAGGGGAGACCCAGTACTTC. The V and J genes are TRBV7-9 and TRBJ2-5; D is perhaps TRBD1 (5 bases). Germline V gene lookup returns CDR1 SEHNR and CDR2 FQNEAQ (reference sequence). There are 13 residues in the CDR3. V gave up 5 bases and J gave up 5 bases, with 12 bases separating them.

This sequence joins TRBV7-3 and TRBJ2-2; D gene unclear. Germline V CDR1 and CDR2: SGHTA, FQGTGA. This CDR3 comprises 15 residues. Trimming removed 5 bases from V and 3 bases from J, with 13 bases in between. The CDR3 loop is CASSPTASYTGELFF. The DNA for the CDR3 is TGTGCCAGCAGCCCAACGGCGTCTTACACCGGGGAGCTGTTTTTT.

The chain links TRBV2 to TRBJ1-1; 7 positions agree with TRBD1. The J segment lost 4 bases and the V segment lost 4 bases, leaving 6 bases of the junction unmatched. CDR3 size: 14 residues. Germline assignment: CDR1 SNHLY and CDR2 FYNNEI. CDR3 DNA: TGTGCCAGCAGTGCCACAGGGGTCGTCACTGAAGCTTTCTTT. Translation gives CASSATGVVTEAFF. Full variable domain (remainder filled in from reference TRBV2 and TRBJ1-1): EPEVTQTPSHQVTQMGQEVILRCVPISNHLYFYWYRQILGQKVEFLVSFYNNEISEKSEIFDDQFSVERPDGSNFTLKIRSTKLEDSAMYFCASSATGVVTEAFFGQGTRLTVV.

V is TRBV23-1 and J is TRBJ2-7, with TRBD1 matching 8 bases. TRBV23-1 is recorded as an ORF, its role being uncertain. Losses at the gene ends were 2 bases for V and 3 bases for J; bases not matched to a gene: 12. This CDR3 has 17 amino acids. This CDR3 is CASSQHFGQGWNYEQYV. As DNA, the CDR3 is TGCGCCAGCAGTCAACACTTTGGACAGGGCTGGAACTACGAGCAGTACGTC.

The V gene is TRBV7-8, the J gene TRBJ1-2; no reliable D call. CDR1 and CDR2 (germline): SGHVS, FQNEAQ. CDR3 length equals 10 residues. The ends were cut back, 5 bases at V and 8 bases at J, with 6 bases in the middle. CDR3 protein: CASSQAGYTF. The CDR3 DNA sequence: TGTGCCAGCAGCCAGGCGGGCTACACCTTC.

The J gene is TRBJ2-2, the V gene TRBV27; D uncertain. Germline V gene data show CDR1 as MNHEY and CDR2 as SMNVEV (reference sequence). The V gene lost 10 bases and the J gene lost 8 bases, with 11 bases spanning the gap. CDR3 size: 11 residues. CDR3 in DNA: TGTGCCACAAGTGGTTCGGGGGAGCTGTTTTTT. The encoded protein is CATSGSGELFF.

The chain employs TRBV28 and TRBJ1-2; D uncertain. Germline V gene data show CDR1 as MDHEN and CDR2 as SYDVKM. This CDR3 has 12 residues. Trimming stripped 5 bases from V and 8 bases from J, with 12 bases between. The CDR3 DNA reads TGTGCCAGCAGTCTCGGGTTGGGGGGCTACACCTTC. Translating it yields CASSLGLGGYTF.

In this sample, this clone turned up once. The chain carries TRBV4-1 and TRBJ2-3; 12 bases are shared with TRBD2. The CDR3 runs 16 residues. Trimming removed 3 bases from V and 2 bases from J; junction bases left unmatched: 3. CDR1 is MGHRA and CDR2 is YSYEKL in the germline V gene. CDR3 amino acids: CASSQGLAGPTDTQYF. CDR3 DNA: TGCGCCAGCAGCCAGGGACTAGCGGGCCCCACAGATACGCAGTATTTT.

This chain joins TRBV6-6 and TRBJ2-3; 8 nucleotides line up with TRBD2. V gave up 4 bases and J gave up 0 bases; unmatched junction bases: 0. CDR1 and CDR2 (germline): MNHNY, SVGAGI (reference sequence). This CDR3 has 14 amino acids. Written as DNA, the CDR3 is TGTGCCAGCAGTTCTAGCGGGAGCACAGATACGCAGTATTTT. Translated, it gives CASSSSGSTDTQYF.

This CDR3 is CASSLLGQGAGTEAFF. CDR3 bases: TGCGCCAGCAGCCTCCTAGGGCAGGGGGCTGGGACTGAAGCTTTCTTT. The V gene is TRBV4-3, the J gene TRBJ1-1, with 8 bases fitting TRBD1. The germline V gene encodes CDR1 LGHNA and CDR2 YSLEER. The trim removed 4 bases at V and 5 bases at J, leaving 12 bases unmatched. The CDR3 is 16 amino acids.

The genes are TRBV6-6 and TRBJ1-4; D is ambiguous. From germline, CDR1 is MNHNY and CDR2 SVGAGI (reference sequence). Trimming removed 5 bases at V and 0 bases at J, with 16 bases between. CDR3 length: 17 amino acids. CDR3 sequence (DNA): TGTGCCAGCAGTCCCCTGACTATGGTTGCAACTAATGAAAAACTGTTTTTT. Protein product: CASSPLTMVATNEKLFF.

This rearrangement joins TRBV5-4 to TRBJ1-2, with D perhaps matching TRBD1 (5 bases). Trimming cost V 0 bases and J 9 bases, with 9 bases left between them. From germline, CDR1 is SGHNT and CDR2 YYREEE (reference sequence). The CDR3 runs to 12 residues. The CDR3 DNA reads TGTGCCAGCAGCTTGGGTAGGGACCGCTACACCTTC. Translated, it gives CASSLGRDRYTF. Looking up the rest from reference TRBV5-4 and TRBJ1-2 gives the full variable domain: ETGVTQSPTHLIKTRGQQVTLRCSSQSGHNTVSWYQQALGQGPQFIFQYYREEENGRGNFPPRFSGLQFPNYSSELNVNALELDDSALYLCASSLGRDRYTFGSGTRLTVV.